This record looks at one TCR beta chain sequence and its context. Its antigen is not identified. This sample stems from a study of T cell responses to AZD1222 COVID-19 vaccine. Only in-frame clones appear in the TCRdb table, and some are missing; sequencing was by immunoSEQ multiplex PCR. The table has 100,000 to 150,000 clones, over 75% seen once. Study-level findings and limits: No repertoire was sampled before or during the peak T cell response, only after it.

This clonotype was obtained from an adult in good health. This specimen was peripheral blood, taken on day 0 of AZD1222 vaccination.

In DNA, the CDR3 is TGTGCCAGCAGTTTATACAGCTACAATGAGCAGTTCTTC. Its translation is CASSLYSYNEQFF. This sequence joins TRBV28 and TRBJ2-1; the D is unclear. Germline V gives CDR1 MDHEN, CDR2 SYDVKM. V was clipped by 1 base and J by 3 bases, with 4 bases between them. The CDR3 has 13 residues.